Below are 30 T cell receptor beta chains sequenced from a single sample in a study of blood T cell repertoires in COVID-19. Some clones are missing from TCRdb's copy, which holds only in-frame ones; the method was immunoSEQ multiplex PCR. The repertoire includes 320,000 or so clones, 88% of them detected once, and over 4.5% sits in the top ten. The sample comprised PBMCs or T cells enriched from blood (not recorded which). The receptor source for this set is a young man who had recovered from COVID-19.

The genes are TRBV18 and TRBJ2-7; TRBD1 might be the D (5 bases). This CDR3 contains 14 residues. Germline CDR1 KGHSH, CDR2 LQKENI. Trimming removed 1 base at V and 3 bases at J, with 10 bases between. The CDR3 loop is CASSPRQGGYEQYF. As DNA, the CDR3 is TGTGCCAGCTCACCACGCCAGGGTGGCTACGAGCAGTACTTC.

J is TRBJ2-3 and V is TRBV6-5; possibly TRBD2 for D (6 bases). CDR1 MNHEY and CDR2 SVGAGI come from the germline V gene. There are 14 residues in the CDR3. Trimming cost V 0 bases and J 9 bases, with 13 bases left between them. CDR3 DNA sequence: TGTGCCAGCAGTTACTCCAAGGAGGGACTGACGCAGTATTTT. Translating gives CASSYSKEGLTQYF.

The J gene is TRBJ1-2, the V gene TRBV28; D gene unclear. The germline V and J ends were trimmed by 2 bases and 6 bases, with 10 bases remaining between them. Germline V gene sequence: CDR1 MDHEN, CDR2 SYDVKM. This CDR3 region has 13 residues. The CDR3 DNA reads TGTGCCAGCAGTTTACAGGCTTTCAATGGCTACACCTTC. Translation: CASSLQAFNGYTF.

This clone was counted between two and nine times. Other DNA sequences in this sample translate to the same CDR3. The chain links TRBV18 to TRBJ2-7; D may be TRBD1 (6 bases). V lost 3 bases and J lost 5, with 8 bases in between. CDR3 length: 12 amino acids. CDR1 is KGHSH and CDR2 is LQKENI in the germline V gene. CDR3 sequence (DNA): TGTGCCAGCTCACCTGGGACAAACGAGCAGTACTTC. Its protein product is CASSPGTNEQYF.

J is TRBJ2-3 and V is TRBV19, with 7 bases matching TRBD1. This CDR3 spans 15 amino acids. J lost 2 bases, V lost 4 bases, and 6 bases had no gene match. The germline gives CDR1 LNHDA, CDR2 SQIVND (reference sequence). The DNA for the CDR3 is TGTGCCAGTAGTACAACAGGGGCCCACACAGATACGCAGTATTTT. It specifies CASSTTGAHTDTQYF.

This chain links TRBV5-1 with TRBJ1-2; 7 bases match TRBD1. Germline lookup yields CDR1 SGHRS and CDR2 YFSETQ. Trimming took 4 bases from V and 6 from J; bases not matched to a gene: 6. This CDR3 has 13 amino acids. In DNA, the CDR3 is TGCGCCAGCAGCCCCGAGGGGGCTGATGGCTACACCTTC. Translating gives CASSPEGADGYTF.

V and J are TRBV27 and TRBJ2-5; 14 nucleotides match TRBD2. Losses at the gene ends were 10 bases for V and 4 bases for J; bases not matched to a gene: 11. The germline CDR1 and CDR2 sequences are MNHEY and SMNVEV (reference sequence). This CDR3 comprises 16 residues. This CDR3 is CATGTSGGFLPETQYF. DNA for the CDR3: TGTGCCACCGGGACTAGCGGGGGTTTTCTACCAGAGACCCAGTACTTC.

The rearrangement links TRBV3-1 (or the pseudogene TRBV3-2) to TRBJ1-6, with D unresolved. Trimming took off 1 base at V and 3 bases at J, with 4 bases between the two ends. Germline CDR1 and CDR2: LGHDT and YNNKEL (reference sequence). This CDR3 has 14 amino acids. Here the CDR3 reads CASSQVLYNSPLHF. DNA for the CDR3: TGTGCCAGCAGCCAAGTTCTCTATAATTCACCCCTCCACTTT.

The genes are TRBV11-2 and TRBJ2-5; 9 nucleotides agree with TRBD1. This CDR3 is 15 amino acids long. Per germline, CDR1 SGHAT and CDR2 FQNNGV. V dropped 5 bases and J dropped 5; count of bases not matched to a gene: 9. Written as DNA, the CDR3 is TGTGCCAGCAGCAACCGGGACAGGGTAATTGAGACCCAGTACTTC. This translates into CASSNRDRVIETQYF.

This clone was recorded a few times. The CDR3: CSVGQGNGYTF. DNA of the CDR3: TGCAGCGTTGGACAGGGGAATGGCTACACCTTC. V gene TRBV29-1 combines with J gene TRBJ1-2; TRBD1 matches 8 bases. Germline loops: CDR1 SQVTM, CDR2 ANQGSEA. The J segment lost 6 bases and the V segment lost 4 bases, leaving 1 base of the junction unmatched. The CDR3 consists of 11 residues.

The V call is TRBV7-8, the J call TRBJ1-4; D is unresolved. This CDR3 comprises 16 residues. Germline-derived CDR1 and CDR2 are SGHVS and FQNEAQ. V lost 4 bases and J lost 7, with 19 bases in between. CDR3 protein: CASSSPAGRYREKLFF. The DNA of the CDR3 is TGTGCCAGCAGCTCTCCGGCGGGGAGGTATCGTGAAAAACTGTTTTTT.

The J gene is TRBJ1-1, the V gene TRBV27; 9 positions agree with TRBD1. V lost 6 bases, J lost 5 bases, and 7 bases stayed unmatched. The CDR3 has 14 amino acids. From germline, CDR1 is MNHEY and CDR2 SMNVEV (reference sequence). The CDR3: CASSHIQGATEAFF. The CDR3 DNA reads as TGTGCCAGCAGCCATATACAGGGGGCAACTGAAGCTTTCTTT.

CDR3 sequence (DNA): TGCGCCAGCAGCCAGACTTGGGAGACCCAGTACTTC. Protein sequence: CASSQTWETQYF. The J gene is TRBJ2-5, the V gene TRBV10-1; D is undetermined. Germline V gene sequence: CDR1 WNHNN, CDR2 SYGVQD (reference sequence). The CDR3 consists of 12 residues. Deletions cut 6 bases from V and 5 bases from J, with 10 bases between.

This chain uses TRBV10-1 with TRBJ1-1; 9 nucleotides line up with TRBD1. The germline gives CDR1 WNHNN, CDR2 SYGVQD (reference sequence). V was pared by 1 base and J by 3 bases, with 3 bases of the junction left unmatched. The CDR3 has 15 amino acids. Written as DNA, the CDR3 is TGCGCCAGCAGTGAGTTTCGGACAGGGGACACTGAAGCTTTCTTT. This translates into CASSEFRTGDTEAFF.

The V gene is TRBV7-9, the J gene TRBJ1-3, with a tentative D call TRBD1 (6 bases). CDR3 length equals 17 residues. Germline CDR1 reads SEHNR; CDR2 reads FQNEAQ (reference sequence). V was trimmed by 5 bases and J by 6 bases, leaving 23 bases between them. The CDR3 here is CASSQTGAMHNINTIYF. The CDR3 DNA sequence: TGTGCCAGCAGCCAGACAGGCGCCATGCACAATATAAACACCATATATTTT.

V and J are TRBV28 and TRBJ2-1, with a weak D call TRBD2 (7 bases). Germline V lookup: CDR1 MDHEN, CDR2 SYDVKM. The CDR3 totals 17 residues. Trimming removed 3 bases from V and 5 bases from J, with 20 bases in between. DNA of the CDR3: TGTGCCAGCAGTTTCCGCGGTTCGGGGGGCCTGGACAATGAGCAGTTCTTC. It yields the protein CASSFRGSGGLDNEQFF. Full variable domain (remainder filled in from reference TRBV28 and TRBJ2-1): DVKVTQSSRYLVKRTGEKVFLECVQDMDHENMFWYRQDPGLGLRLIYFSYDVKMKEKGDIPEGYSVSREKKERFSLILESASTNQTSMYLCASSFRGSGGLDNEQFFGPGTRLTVL.

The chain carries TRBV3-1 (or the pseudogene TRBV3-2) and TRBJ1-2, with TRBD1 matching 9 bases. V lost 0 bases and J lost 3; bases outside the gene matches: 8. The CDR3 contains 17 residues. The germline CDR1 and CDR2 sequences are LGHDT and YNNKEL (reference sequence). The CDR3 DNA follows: TGTGCCAGCAGCCAAGAACCGCCAGACAGGGGGTACTATGGCTACACCTTC. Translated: CASSQEPPDRGYYGYTF.

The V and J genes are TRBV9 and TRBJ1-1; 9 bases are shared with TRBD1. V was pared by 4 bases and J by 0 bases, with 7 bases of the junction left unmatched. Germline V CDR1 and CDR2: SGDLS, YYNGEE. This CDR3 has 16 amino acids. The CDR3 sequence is CASSPWTGALNTEAFF. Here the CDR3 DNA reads TGTGCCAGCAGCCCCTGGACAGGGGCCTTGAACACTGAAGCTTTCTTT.

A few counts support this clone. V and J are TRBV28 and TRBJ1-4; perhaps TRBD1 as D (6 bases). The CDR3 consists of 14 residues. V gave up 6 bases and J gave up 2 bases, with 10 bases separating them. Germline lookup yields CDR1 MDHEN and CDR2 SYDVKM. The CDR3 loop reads CASRMGATNEKLFF. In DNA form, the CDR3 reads TGTGCCAGCAGGATGGGGGCGACTAATGAAAAACTGTTTTTT.

In DNA, the CDR3 is TGTGCCAGCAGCTTTATAGAGGGAATTGTCGATGGCTACACCTTC. Protein sequence: CASSFIEGIVDGYTF. The genes are TRBV11-1 and TRBJ1-2; D remains unclear. The CDR3 contains 15 residues. Trimming left V 3 bases short and J 6 bases short, with 17 bases between. Germline-derived CDR1 and CDR2 are SGHAT and FQDESV (reference sequence).

DNA for the CDR3: TGTGCCAGCTCACCAACCAGCGGGGCGGACGGTGAGCAGTTCTTC. It yields the protein CASSPTSGADGEQFF. The chain employs TRBV18 and TRBJ2-1; 7 bases match TRBD2. The CDR3 is made up of 15 amino acids. CDR1 and CDR2 from the germline V gene are KGHSH and LQKENI. J was trimmed by 9 bases and V by 2 bases; bases with no gene match: 10.

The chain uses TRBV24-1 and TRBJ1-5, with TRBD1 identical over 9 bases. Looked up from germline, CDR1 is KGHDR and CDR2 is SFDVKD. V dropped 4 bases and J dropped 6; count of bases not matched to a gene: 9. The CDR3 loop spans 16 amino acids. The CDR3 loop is CATSEGGTGKGQPQHF. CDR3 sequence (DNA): TGTGCCACCAGTGAGGGGGGGACAGGGAAGGGTCAGCCCCAGCATTTT.

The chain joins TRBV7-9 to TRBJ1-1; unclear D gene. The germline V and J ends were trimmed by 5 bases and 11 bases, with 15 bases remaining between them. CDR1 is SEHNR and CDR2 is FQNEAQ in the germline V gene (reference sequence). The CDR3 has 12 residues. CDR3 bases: TGTGCCAGCAGCCCAGGTCCCTCCTCGGCTTTCTTT. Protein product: CASSPGPSSAFF.

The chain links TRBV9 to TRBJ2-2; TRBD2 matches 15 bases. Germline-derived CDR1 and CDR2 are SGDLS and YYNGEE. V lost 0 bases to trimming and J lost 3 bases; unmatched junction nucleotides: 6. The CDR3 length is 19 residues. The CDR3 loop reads CASSVGGLAGGPDTGELFF. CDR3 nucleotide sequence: TGTGCCAGCAGCGTAGGCGGACTAGCGGGGGGGCCGGACACCGGGGAGCTGTTTTTT. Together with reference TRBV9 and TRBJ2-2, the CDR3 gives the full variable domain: DSGVTQTPKHLITATGQRVTLRCSPRSGDLSVYWYQQSLDQGLQFLIQYYNGEERAKGNILERFSAQQFPDLHSELNLSSLELGDSALYFCASSVGGLAGGPDTGELFFGEGSRLTVL.

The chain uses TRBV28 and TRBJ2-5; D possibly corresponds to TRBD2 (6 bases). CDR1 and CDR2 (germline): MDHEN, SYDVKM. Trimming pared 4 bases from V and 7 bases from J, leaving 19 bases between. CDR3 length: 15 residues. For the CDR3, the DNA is TGTGCCAGCAGTTCGATGACTAGGGTCGGATCGACCCAGTACTTC. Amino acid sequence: CASSSMTRVGSTQYF.

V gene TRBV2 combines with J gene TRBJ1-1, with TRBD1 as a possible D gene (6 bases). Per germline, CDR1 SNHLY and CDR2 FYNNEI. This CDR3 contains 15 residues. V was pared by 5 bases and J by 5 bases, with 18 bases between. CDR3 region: CASSKSRGAGTEAFF. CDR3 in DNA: TGTGCCAGCAGTAAAAGTCGGGGGGCGGGGACTGAAGCTTTCTTT.

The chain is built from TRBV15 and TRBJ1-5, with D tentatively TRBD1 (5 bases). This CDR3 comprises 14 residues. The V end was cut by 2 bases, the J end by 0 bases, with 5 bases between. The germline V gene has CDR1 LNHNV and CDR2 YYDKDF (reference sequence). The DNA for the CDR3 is TGTGCCACCAGCAGACAGGGTAGCAATCAGCCCCAGCATTTT. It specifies CATSRQGSNQPQHF.

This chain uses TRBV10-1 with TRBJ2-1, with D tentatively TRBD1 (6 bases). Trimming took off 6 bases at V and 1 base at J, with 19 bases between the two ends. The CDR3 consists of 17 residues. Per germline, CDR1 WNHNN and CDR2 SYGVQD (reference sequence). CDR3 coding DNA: TGCGCCAGCAGCTACAGGACAGAGTTAGGGTCCTACAATGAGCAGTTCTTC. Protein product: CASSYRTELGSYNEQFF.

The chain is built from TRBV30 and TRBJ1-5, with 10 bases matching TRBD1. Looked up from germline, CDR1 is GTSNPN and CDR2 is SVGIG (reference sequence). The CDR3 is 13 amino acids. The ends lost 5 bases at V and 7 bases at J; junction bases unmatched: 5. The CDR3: CAWGQGVGQPQHF. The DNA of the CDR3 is TGTGCCTGGGGACAGGGGGTTGGACAGCCCCAGCATTTT.

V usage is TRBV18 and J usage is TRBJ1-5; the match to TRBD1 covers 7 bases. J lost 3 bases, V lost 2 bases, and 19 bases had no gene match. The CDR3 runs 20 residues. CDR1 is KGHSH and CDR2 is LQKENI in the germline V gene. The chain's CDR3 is CASSPFYHSEGTAINQPQHF. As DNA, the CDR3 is TGTGCCAGCTCACCATTTTATCATTCGGAAGGGACAGCCATCAATCAGCCCCAGCATTTT.